The 11 T cell receptor beta chains presented below share a single source sample, sequenced in a study of T cell responses to AZD1222 COVID-19 vaccine. Here immunoSEQ multiplex PCR was the method, and the copy in TCRdb shows in-frame clones only, minus some. The sample contains about 150,000 clones, roughly nine tenths of which appear only once. Sequencing was performed on peripheral blood, taken after recovery from COVID-19. The source is an adult who had recovered from COVID-19.

The rearrangement uses TRBV3-1 (or the pseudogene TRBV3-2) and TRBJ1-2; D ambiguous. V dropped 2 bases and J dropped 6 bases, with 7 bases sitting between them. This CDR3 comprises 12 residues. CDR1 is LGHDT, CDR2 YNNKEL, per germline (reference sequence). CDR3 protein: CASSQWGNGYTF. The CDR3 coding sequence is TGTGCCAGCAGCCAATGGGGAAATGGCTACACCTTC.

The rearrangement links TRBV7-2 to TRBJ2-5; D possibly uses TRBD1 or TRBD2 (5 bases each). This CDR3 region has 15 residues. Germline V gene sequence: CDR1 SGHTA, CDR2 FQGNSA. Trimming removed 1 base from V and 1 base from J, with 10 bases in between. In DNA form, the CDR3 reads TGTGCCAGCAGCTTAGGAGGGGCTTTCCAAGAGACCCAGTACTTC. Amino acids: CASSLGGAFQETQYF.

This chain connects TRBV12-5 to TRBJ2-3, with 11 bases aligning to TRBD2. Trimming took 6 bases from V and 5 from J; bases not matched to a gene: 7. CDR3 length: 15 residues. Germline CDR1 is LGHNT and CDR2 is FRNRAP. The CDR3 sequence: CASGSTSGGGDTQYF. CDR3 bases: TGTGCTAGTGGCTCAACTAGCGGGGGAGGAGATACGCAGTATTTT.

The chain recombines TRBV14 with TRBJ2-7; D gene unclear. V was trimmed by 0 bases and J by 0 bases, leaving 6 bases between them. The CDR3 spans 14 residues. CDR1 and CDR2 from the germline V gene are SGHDN and FVKESK. Here the CDR3 DNA reads TGTGCCAGCAGCCAAGATTTAAGCTCCTACGAGCAGTACTTC. Translated, it gives CASSQDLSSYEQYF.

This chain connects TRBV10-3 to TRBJ1-5; D unclear. This CDR3 is 12 amino acids long. Per germline, CDR1 ENHRY and CDR2 SYGVKD. Trimming pared 3 bases from V and 4 bases from J, leaving 4 bases between. The CDR3 bases are TGTGCCATCAGTGATTCGAATCAGCCCCAGCATTTT. It encodes CAISDSNQPQHF.

A single count supports this clone. V and J are TRBV3-1 (or the pseudogene TRBV3-2) and TRBJ2-7; TRBD2 matches at 13 bases. The CDR3 runs 15 residues. V lost 6 bases and J lost 3; bases outside the gene matches: 5. From germline, CDR1 is LGHDT and CDR2 YNNKEL (reference sequence). CDR3 DNA: TGTGCCAGCAGTTTGGGACTAGCGGGATTCTACGAGCAGTACTTC. Its translation: CASSLGLAGFYEQYF.

V usage is TRBV7-3 and J usage is TRBJ2-2; D unclear. V lost 0 bases, J lost 6 bases, and 2 bases lay in between. CDR3 length: 12 amino acids. The germline gives CDR1 SGHTA, CDR2 FQGTGA. CDR3 in amino acids: CASSLTAGELFF. CDR3 bases: TGTGCCAGCAGCTTAACCGCCGGGGAGCTGTTTTTT.

V gene TRBV12-1 combines with J gene TRBJ2-7; TRBD1 is the table's D call, not checked against the DNA. TRBV12-1 is a pseudogene locus. This CDR3 region has 16 residues. CDR3 sequence reads: CASSAHKGQLSYEQYF. The CDR3 nucleotides are TGTGCCAGCAGCGCACACAAGGGACAGCTGTCCTACGAGCAGTACTTC.

The chain couples TRBV6-5 to TRBJ2-7, with D tentatively TRBD1 (6 bases). Trimming stripped 0 bases from V and 3 bases from J, with 12 bases between. Germline assignment: CDR1 MNHEY and CDR2 SVGAGI. The CDR3 is 15 residues long. CDR3 protein: CASSYSRQVYYEQYF. CDR3 sequence (DNA): TGTGCCAGCAGTTACTCCCGACAGGTCTACTACGAGCAGTACTTC.

The chain uses TRBV6-5 and TRBJ1-2, with 7 bases that match TRBD1. V was pared by 5 bases and J by 2 bases, with 5 bases of the junction left unmatched. CDR1 MNHEY and CDR2 SVGAGI come from the germline V gene. CDR3 size: 14 residues. CDR3 sequence reads: CASSPGQLNYGYTF. The CDR3 bases are TGTGCCAGCAGTCCGGGACAGTTAAACTATGGCTACACCTTC.

The chain recombines TRBV7-2 with TRBJ1-1; D is perhaps TRBD1 (5 bases). V lost 4 bases to trimming and J lost 11 bases, with 20 bases between them. Germline CDR1 reads SGHTA; CDR2 reads FQGNSA. The CDR3 has 14 amino acids. CDR3 bases: TGTGCCAGCAGCTCAGCGGGACCCCATCTCAGGGCTTTCTTT. As protein: CASSSAGPHLRAFF.